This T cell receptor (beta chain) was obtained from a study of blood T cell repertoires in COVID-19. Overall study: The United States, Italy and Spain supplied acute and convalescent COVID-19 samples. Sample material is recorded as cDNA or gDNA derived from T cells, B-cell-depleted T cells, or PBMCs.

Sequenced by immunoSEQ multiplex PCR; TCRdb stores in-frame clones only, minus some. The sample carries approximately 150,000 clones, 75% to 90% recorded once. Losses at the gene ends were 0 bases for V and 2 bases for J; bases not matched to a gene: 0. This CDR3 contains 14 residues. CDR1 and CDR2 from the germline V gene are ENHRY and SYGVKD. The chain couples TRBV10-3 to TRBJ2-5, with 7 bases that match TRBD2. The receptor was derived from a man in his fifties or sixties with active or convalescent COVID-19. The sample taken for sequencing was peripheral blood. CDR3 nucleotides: TGTGCCATCAGTGAGTCGCGGGGGCAAGAGACCCAGTACTTC. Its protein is CAISESRGQETQYF.